These 21 T cell receptor beta chains were all obtained from the same sample, sequenced in a study of blood T cell repertoires in COVID-19. Profiled with immunoSEQ multiplex PCR; TCRdb holds only in-frame clones, not every one. The sample records fewer than 150,000 clones, more than 80% being singletons. Sequenced sample: peripheral blood. The receptors here all came from a woman older than 75 in a cohort sampled during active or convalescent COVID-19.

The chain recombines TRBV6-6 with TRBJ1-2; D is possibly TRBD1 (6 bases). Germline CDR1 reads MNHNY; CDR2 reads SVGAGI (reference sequence). Trimming removed 5 bases at V and 4 bases at J, with 20 bases between. The CDR3 has 16 residues. The CDR3: CASSRDRNRVGYGYTF. CDR3 nucleotides: TGTGCCAGCAGTCGCGATAGAAACAGGGTCGGCTATGGCTACACCTTC.

The rearrangement uses TRBV6-5 and TRBJ1-4, with 8 bases aligning to TRBD1. V lost 6 bases and J lost 8; bases outside the gene matches: 11. This CDR3 region has 15 residues. Germline V gene data show CDR1 as MNHEY and CDR2 as SVGAGI. The CDR3 sequence is CASRGRGLVVEKLFF. The CDR3, as DNA: TGTGCCAGCAGGGGCAGGGGGCTAGTCGTCGAAAAACTGTTTTTT.

The genes are TRBV7-2 and TRBJ2-1; D is ambiguous. Trimming removed 0 bases from V and 6 bases from J, with 6 bases in between. Germline V gene lookup returns CDR1 SGHTA and CDR2 FQGNSA. The CDR3 spans 13 residues. In DNA, the CDR3 is TGTGCCAGCAGCTTAGCGCTTAGCAATGAGCAGTTCTTC. It is translated as CASSLALSNEQFF.

CDR3 sequence: CASSKQGYTEAFF. In DNA, the CDR3 is TGTGCCAGCAGCAAACAGGGTTACACTGAAGCTTTCTTT. The rearrangement uses TRBV12-3 or TRBV12-4 and TRBJ1-1, with D possibly being TRBD1 (6 bases). CDR3 length: 13 residues. The V and J ends lost 6 bases and 3 bases respectively, with 11 bases between them.

J is TRBJ2-2 and V is TRBV15; 9 bases line up with TRBD2. Germline CDR1 reads LNHNV; CDR2 reads YYDKDF (reference sequence). After removal of 1 base from V and 3 bases from J, the junction contained 18 bases not matched to a gene. The CDR3 runs 21 residues. CDR3 protein: CATSRAWWGGGATGDTGELFF. The DNA for the CDR3 is TGTGCCACCAGCAGAGCGTGGTGGGGCGGGGGGGCCACAGGGGACACCGGGGAGCTGTTTTTT.

The chain couples TRBV2 to TRBJ2-3, with TRBD2 identical over 12 bases. This CDR3 is built from 16 residues. V lost 6 bases and J lost 6; bases outside the gene matches: 10. In germline, CDR1 is SNHLY, CDR2 FYNNEI. The CDR3 region is CASRANRLAGDDTQYF. The DNA for the CDR3 is TGTGCCAGCAGGGCAAATAGACTAGCGGGGGACGATACGCAGTATTTT.

This clone was counted between two and nine times. The chain has TRBV6-5 and TRBJ2-7, with 8 bases matching TRBD1. Trimming took 6 bases from V and 2 from J; bases not matched to a gene: 6. The length of the CDR3 is 14 residues. Germline values: CDR1 MNHEY, CDR2 SVGAGI. The CDR3 reads CASRGTGLTYEQYF. In DNA form, the CDR3 reads TGTGCCAGCAGGGGGACAGGATTGACCTACGAGCAGTACTTC.

The V and J genes are TRBV7-8 and TRBJ1-5; D uncertain. This CDR3 has 15 amino acids. V was cut by 7 bases and J by 0 bases, with 13 bases left in between. Germline V gives CDR1 SGHVS, CDR2 FQNEAQ. CDR3 region: CASTPNMYSNQPQHF. CDR3 nucleotides: TGTGCCAGCACCCCAAACATGTATAGCAATCAGCCCCAGCATTTT.

V usage is TRBV5-1 and J usage is TRBJ1-2; the match to TRBD1 covers 7 bases. The CDR3 consists of 16 residues. The trim removed 7 bases at V and 3 bases at J, leaving 15 bases unmatched. The germline gives CDR1 SGHRS, CDR2 YFSETQ. The CDR3 DNA reads TGCGCCAGCTCAATCCAGGGGGGCCCGTCAGACTATGGCTACACCTTC. Translation gives CASSIQGGPSDYGYTF.

This clone was seen a handful of times. The chain carries TRBV12-3 or TRBV12-4 and TRBJ1-2; D may be TRBD1 (6 bases). V lost 6 bases, J lost 8 bases, and 16 bases lay in between. CDR3 length: 13 amino acids. The CDR3 DNA is TGTGCCAGCAGCCTACAGGGATCTTGGGGCTACACCTTC. It codes for CASSLQGSWGYTF.

The V call is TRBV7-9, the J call TRBJ1-2; possibly TRBD1 for D (5 bases). This CDR3 is 15 amino acids long. Germline CDR1 SEHNR, CDR2 FQNEAQ (reference sequence). V was pared by 2 bases and J by 4 bases, with 14 bases between. The CDR3 sequence: CASSLRQTSTYGYTF. The CDR3 coding sequence is TGTGCCAGCAGCTTAAGACAGACCAGCACCTATGGCTACACCTTC.

The gene calls are TRBV5-1 and TRBJ2-7, with 9 bases fitting TRBD2. The CDR3 is 14 amino acids. The trim removed 2 bases at V and 5 bases at J, leaving 5 bases unmatched. Germline values: CDR1 SGHRS, CDR2 YFSETQ. The CDR3 DNA follows: TGCGCCAGCAGCTTAGCGGGGGGCGGGGACGAGCAGTACGTC. It yields the protein CASSLAGGGDEQYV.

The chain carries TRBV27 and TRBJ2-5; possibly TRBD2 for D (6 bases). The germline gives CDR1 MNHEY, CDR2 SMNVEV (reference sequence). This CDR3 is built from 14 residues. V lost 6 bases and J 0 bases, leaving 11 bases between the germline ends. In nucleotides, the CDR3 is TGTGCCAGCAGCCAGACTAGTTACCAAGAGACCCAGTACTTC. It codes for CASSQTSYQETQYF.

In DNA, the CDR3 is TGTGCCACCAGTGATTCAGGGCGGGGAGAGACCCAGTACTTC. This gives the protein CATSDSGRGETQYF. The rearrangement links TRBV24-1 to TRBJ2-5, with D possibly matching TRBD2 (6 bases). V was clipped by 2 bases and J by 4 bases, with 10 bases between them. CDR3 size: 14 residues. Per the germline V gene, CDR1 is KGHDR and CDR2 is SFDVKD.

The J gene is TRBJ1-2, the V gene TRBV27, with TRBD1 matching 9 bases. Germline V gene sequence: CDR1 MNHEY, CDR2 SMNVEV (reference sequence). V gave up 0 bases and J gave up 3 bases; unmatched junction bases: 11. There are 18 residues in the CDR3. The CDR3: CASSLSLRNRGRHYGYTF. In nucleotides, the CDR3 is TGTGCCAGCAGTTTATCCCTGAGGAACAGGGGGCGTCACTATGGCTACACCTTC.

This clone was detected once. The chain joins TRBV18 to TRBJ2-3; 9 bases are a match to TRBD1. Germline CDR1 is KGHSH and CDR2 is LQKENI. The CDR3 has 15 residues. The J segment lost 2 bases and the V segment lost 6 bases, leaving 6 bases of the junction unmatched. CDR3 region: CASSHTGGVTDTQYF. The CDR3 DNA is TGTGCCAGCTCGCATACAGGGGGCGTCACAGATACGCAGTATTTT. The variable domain in full, with the rest retrieved from reference TRBV18 and TRBJ2-3, is NAGVMQNPRHLVRRRGQEARLRCSPMKGHSHVYWYRQLPEEGLKFMVYLQKENIIDESGMPKERFSAEFPKEGPSILRIQQVVRGDSAAYFCASSHTGGVTDTQYFGPGTRLTVL.

J is TRBJ1-1 and V is TRBV6-5; 7 nucleotides match TRBD1. The CDR3 runs 11 residues. Germline CDR1 MNHEY, CDR2 SVGAGI. The V and J ends lost 6 bases and 9 bases, in that order; junction bases with no gene match: 4. The CDR3 sequence is CASRDRTQAFF. CDR3 coding DNA: TGTGCCAGCAGGGACAGGACCCAAGCTTTCTTT.

V is TRBV5-4 and J is TRBJ1-1; 7 nucleotides align to TRBD1. The CDR3 is 14 residues long. Per the germline V gene, CDR1 is SGHNT and CDR2 is YYREEE (reference sequence). V lost 6 bases and J lost 0; bases outside the gene matches: 5. CDR3 coding DNA: TGTGCCAGCATCAGACAGGGTATGAACACTGAAGCTTTCTTT. Translated, it gives CASIRQGMNTEAFF.

The V gene is TRBV10-3, the J gene TRBJ2-1; D is perhaps TRBD2 (7 bases). The CDR3 totals 16 residues. Per the germline V gene, CDR1 is ENHRY and CDR2 is SYGVKD. V was cut by 10 bases and J by 7 bases, with 26 bases left in between. The DNA of the CDR3 is TGTGCCAGCACCTCCCGGGGGGCCTGGAGTGGGAATGAGCAGTTCTTC. Its translation is CASTSRGAWSGNEQFF.

This clone occurred once. The DNA for the CDR3 is TGCGCCAGCAGCGGCGGAGGAAGCACTGAAGCTTTCTTT. Encoded protein: CASSGGGSTEAFF. The V call is TRBV5-1, the J call TRBJ1-1; no definite D call. V dropped 4 bases and J dropped 4 bases, with 11 bases sitting between them. The CDR3 totals 13 residues. Germline CDR1 reads SGHRS; CDR2 reads YFSETQ.

The genes are TRBV18 and TRBJ2-2; 7 bases fit TRBD1. J lost 1 base, V lost 4 bases, and 12 bases had no gene match. This CDR3 has 18 residues. Germline V gene lookup returns CDR1 KGHSH and CDR2 LQKENI. In DNA, the CDR3 is TGTGCCAGCTCACTACGCTTAACAGGGGAGAAGAACACCGGGGAGCTGTTTTTT. This sequence encodes CASSLRLTGEKNTGELFF.